A single T cell receptor beta chain is shown here with its context. This clonotype appeared a few times. Its cognate antigen has yet to be identified. No much larger clone is present one base from it, and per-base qualities are unavailable. These data come from a study of human T cells and chemical hapten exposure (dated by TCRdb to the early 2020s). Broadly, across the study: Libraries were pooled for sequencing, and per-sample TCR yields varied mainly because of small differences in library volumes within the pool. From each blood RNA sample, both TCR alpha and TCR beta chains were sequenced. In alopecia patients, the study followed how the peripheral blood TCR repertoire changed in vivo over primary and secondary sensitization to diphenylcyclopropenone (DPC), a hapten. Study-wide conclusions, independent of this receptor: Repeated subsampling changed both the strength of the expansion versus patch-test correlation and the threshold at which the correlation became significant. DPC sensitization did not change the number of TCRs with a frequency above 1 in 1000, and there was no evidence of changes in global repertoire structure.

Total RNA was isolated from unfractionated whole blood collected in Tempus Blood RNA tubes. Roughly five healthy volunteers were used as TCR sequencing controls and were bled at day 0, 2 weeks and 6 weeks. Libraries were constructed by 5' RACE. The sample was run on an Illumina MiSeq. Library preparation attached unique molecular identifiers to individual cDNA molecules for quantitative, reproducible TCR counting. Concerning the study's data processing: A median of about 87,000 TCRs per sample was observed, with a range of about 23,224 to 750,000. V, J and CDR3 annotation of the TCR reads was carried out using the Decombinator software suite. For PS versus PT1 abundance plots, all samples were subsampled to the same number of TCRs (28,000). TCRs were defined as expanded if absent before sensitization and observed at least eight times at the 2-week time point. TCRdb took the public reads, trimmed them with fastp at Q25, ran MiXCR for clone calling and kept in-frame beta chains. CDR3 protein duplicates are merged, each entry listing the most common genes and DNA. The V and J calls shown here were made by TCRdb, not taken from the authors' results. Recorded for this sample are tens of thousands of distinct CDR3 sequences; more than 7.5% of them occurred a single time. Over 2% of the sample is taken by the ten largest.

CDR1 and CDR2 are drawn from the germline V gene (reference sequence): LNHNV, YYDKDF. The CDR3 contains 15 residues, cysteine and phenylalanine counted. Only the CDR3 region is kept as DNA, spanning 45 bases read in frame from base 1. V is cut back by 5 bases and J by 6 bases, with 4 bases in the junction unmatched. This chain is built from TRBV15 and TRBJ2-1, with TRBD2 matching 13 junction bases. The receptor's source is a male donor in good health. The DNA reads as follows: TGTGCCACCAGCGGACTAGCGGGAGCAGGCAATGAGCAGTTCTTC. Its coded protein is CATSGLAGAGNEQFF.